Described below is a single T cell receptor beta chain sequence and its context. Trimming removed 5 bases at V and 0 bases at J, with 13 bases between. Germline loops: CDR1 SGHTA, CDR2 FQGNSA. There are 15 residues in the CDR3. This sample was taken from a study of blood T cell repertoires in COVID-19. For the study at large: COVID-19 samples collected from the United States, Italy and Spain covered acute and convalescent phases. PBMCs, B-cell-depleted T cells, or T cells were the source of the cDNA or gDNA that made up the material.

Study processing details: Nucleated cell counts were estimated from reference gene primer amplification. TCRdb keeps only in-frame clones here, not all; method: immunoSEQ multiplex PCR. V and J calls and clone size follow that table, whereas D and trimming were derived from the DNA. Among over 200,000 clones listed, about 70% were seen once. The V call is TRBV7-2, the J call TRBJ1-2; tentatively, D is TRBD1 (5 bases). The sequence came from a woman of 80 years or more with acute or convalescent COVID-19. Input material: peripheral blood. Here the CDR3 DNA reads TGTGCCAGCAGCCCGCAGGGAAGTCCTAACTATGGCTACACCTTC. Its protein product is CASSPQGSPNYGYTF.